This TCR beta chain was recorded in a study of T cell responses to AZD1222 COVID-19 vaccine. V gave up 6 bases and J gave up 1 base; unmatched junction bases: 6. Germline CDR1 is MNHEY and CDR2 is SVGAGI. The CDR3 runs to 15 residues. This clone was picked up one time. Produced via immunoSEQ multiplex PCR; TCRdb's table is partial and in-frame only. Of tens of thousands of clones listed, about 88% are singletons. The sequence derives from an adult in good health. J is TRBJ1-5 and V is TRBV6-5, with 7 bases matching TRBD1. Sequences were derived from peripheral blood, sampled on day 0 of AZD1222 vaccination. CDR3 sequence (DNA): TGTGCCAGCAGGTCGGGACAGAGAAGCAATCAGCCCCAGCATTTT. Amino acids: CASRSGQRSNQPQHF.